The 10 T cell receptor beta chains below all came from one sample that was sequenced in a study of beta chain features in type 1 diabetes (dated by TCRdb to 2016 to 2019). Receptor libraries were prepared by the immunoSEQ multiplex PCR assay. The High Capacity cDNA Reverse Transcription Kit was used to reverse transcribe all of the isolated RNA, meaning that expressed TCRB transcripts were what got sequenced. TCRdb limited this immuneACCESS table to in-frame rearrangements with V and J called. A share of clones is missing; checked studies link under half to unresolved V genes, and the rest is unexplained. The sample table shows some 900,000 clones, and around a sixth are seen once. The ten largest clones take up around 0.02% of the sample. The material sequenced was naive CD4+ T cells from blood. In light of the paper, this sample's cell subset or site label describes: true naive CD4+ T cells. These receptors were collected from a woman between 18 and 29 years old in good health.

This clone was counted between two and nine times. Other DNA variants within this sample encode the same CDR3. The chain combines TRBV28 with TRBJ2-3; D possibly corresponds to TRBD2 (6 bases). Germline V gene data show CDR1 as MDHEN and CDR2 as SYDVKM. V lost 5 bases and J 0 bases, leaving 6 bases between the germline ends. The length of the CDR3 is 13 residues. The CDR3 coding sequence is TGTGCCAGCAGTAGCGGGAGCACAGATACGCAGTATTTT. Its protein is CASSSGSTDTQYF.

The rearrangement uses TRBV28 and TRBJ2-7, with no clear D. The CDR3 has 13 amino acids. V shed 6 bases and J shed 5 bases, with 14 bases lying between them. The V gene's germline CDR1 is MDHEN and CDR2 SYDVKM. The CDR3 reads CASSTPTPNEQYF. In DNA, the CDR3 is TGTGCCAGCAGCACCCCGACCCCCAACGAGCAGTACTTC.

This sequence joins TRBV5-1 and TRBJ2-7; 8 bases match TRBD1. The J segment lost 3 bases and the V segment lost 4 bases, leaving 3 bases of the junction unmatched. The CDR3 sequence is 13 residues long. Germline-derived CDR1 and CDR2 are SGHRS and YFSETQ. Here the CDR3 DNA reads TGCGCCAGCAGCCGGACAGGGAGCTACGAGCAGTACTTC. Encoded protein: CASSRTGSYEQYF.

CDR3 sequence (DNA): TGCGCCAGCAGCCCTTCTAGCGGGGATGCCTACGAGCAGTACTTC. Encoded protein: CASSPSSGDAYEQYF. The chain is built from TRBV4-3 and TRBJ2-7, with TRBD2 identical over 9 bases. The CDR3 sequence is 15 residues long. Germline V gene data show CDR1 as LGHNA and CDR2 as YSLEER. With V trimmed by 4 bases and J by 2 bases, 6 bases remained unmatched.

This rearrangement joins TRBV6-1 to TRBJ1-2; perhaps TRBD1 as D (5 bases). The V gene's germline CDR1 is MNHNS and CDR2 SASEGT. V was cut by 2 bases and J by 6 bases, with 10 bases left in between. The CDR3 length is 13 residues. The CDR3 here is CASSEKGIDGYTF. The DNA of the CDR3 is TGTGCCAGCAGTGAAAAGGGGATCGATGGCTACACCTTC.

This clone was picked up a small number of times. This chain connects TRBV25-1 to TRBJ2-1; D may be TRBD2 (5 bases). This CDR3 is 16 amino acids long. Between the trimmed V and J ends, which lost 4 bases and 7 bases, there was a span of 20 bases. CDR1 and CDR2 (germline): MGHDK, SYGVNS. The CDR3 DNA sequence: TGTGCCAGCAGTGGGCTAGGGAGTGCGCAGCGAAATGAGCAGTTCTTC. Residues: CASSGLGSAQRNEQFF.

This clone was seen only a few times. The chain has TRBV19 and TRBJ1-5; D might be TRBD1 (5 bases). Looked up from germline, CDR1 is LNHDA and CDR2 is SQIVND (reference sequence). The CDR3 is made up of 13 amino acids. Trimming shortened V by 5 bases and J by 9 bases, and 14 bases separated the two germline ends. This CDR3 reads CASSRDRPRPQHF. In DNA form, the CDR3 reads TGTGCCAGTAGTCGGGACCGACCAAGGCCCCAGCATTTT.

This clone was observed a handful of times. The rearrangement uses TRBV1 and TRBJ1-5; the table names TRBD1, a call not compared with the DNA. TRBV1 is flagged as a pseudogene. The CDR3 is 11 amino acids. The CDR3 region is CTSAGNQPQHF. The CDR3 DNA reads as TGCACCAGCGCAGGAAATCAGCCCCAGCATTTT.

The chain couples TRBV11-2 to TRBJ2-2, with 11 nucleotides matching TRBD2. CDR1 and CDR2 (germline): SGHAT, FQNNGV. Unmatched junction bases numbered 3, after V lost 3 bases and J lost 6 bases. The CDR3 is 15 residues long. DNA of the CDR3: TGTGCCAGCAGCTTCACTAGCGGGAGTCCCGGGGAGCTGTTTTTT. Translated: CASSFTSGSPGELFF.

CDR3: CASSLFGAGANVLTF. The CDR3 DNA reads TGTGCCAGCAGCTTGTTCGGTGCTGGGGCCAACGTCCTGACTTTC. V gene TRBV7-8 combines with J gene TRBJ2-6; D is uncertain. This CDR3 is 15 amino acids long. The V end lost 3 bases, the J end lost 2 bases, and 8 bases lay between the germline ends. Germline loops: CDR1 SGHVS, CDR2 FQNEAQ.